The source of this TCR beta chain is a study of T cell responses to AZD1222 COVID-19 vaccine. The protocol was immunoSEQ multiplex PCR, while the TCRdb copy is restricted to in-frame clones and leaves out a portion. Altogether around 35,000 clones are present, 80% to 90% being singletons, with the ten largest covering 6.8%. Notes on this clone: Its antigen is still unknown.

In germline, CDR1 is SGDLS, CDR2 YYNGEE. The CDR3 runs to 13 residues. Between the trimmed V and J ends, which lost 3 bases and 4 bases, there was a span of 10 bases. Study-level findings and limits: Mostly white British, mostly female donors; authors suggested clonal diversity may be underestimated. With dominance at 160-218 and 743-854, vaccine-associated CD4 TCRs spanned spike. Targeting of unmutated variant regions was reportedly seen in nearly half of spike-specific TCRs. Spike-specific TCR breadth and depth grew following two AZD1222 doses.

This chain joins TRBV9 and TRBJ2-5; tentatively, D is TRBD2 (5 bases). The clonotype was recovered from an adult in good health. The specimen comprised peripheral blood, sampled on day 0 of AZD1222 vaccination. CDR3 coding DNA: TGTGCCAGCAGCGCGGGGTTTTTAGAGACCCAGTACTTC. Its protein product is CASSAGFLETQYF.